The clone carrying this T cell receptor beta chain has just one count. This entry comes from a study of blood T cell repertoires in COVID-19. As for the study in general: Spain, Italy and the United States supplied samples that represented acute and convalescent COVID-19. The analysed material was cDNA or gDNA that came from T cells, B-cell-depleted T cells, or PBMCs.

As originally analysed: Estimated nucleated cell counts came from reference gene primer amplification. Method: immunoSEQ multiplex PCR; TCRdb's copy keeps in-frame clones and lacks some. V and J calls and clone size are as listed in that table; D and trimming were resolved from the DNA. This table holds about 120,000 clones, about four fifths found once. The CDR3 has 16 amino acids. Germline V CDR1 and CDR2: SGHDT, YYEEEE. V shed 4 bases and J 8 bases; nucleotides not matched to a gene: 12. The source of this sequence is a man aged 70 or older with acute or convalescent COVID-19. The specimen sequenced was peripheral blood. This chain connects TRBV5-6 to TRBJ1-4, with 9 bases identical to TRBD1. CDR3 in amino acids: CASSRDREWVGEKLFF. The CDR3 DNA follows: TGTGCCAGCAGCCGGGACAGGGAGTGGGTAGGGGAAAAACTGTTTTTT.